This TCR beta chain came from a study of T cell responses to AZD1222 COVID-19 vaccine. General study findings and limits: Variant regions that are unmutated are reportedly the target of nearly half of spike-specific TCRs. Clonal diversity was possibly underestimated, and the donors were mostly white British, with more females.

Note on this clone: Its antigen is undetermined.

Data came from immunoSEQ multiplex PCR; TCRdb stores just in-frame clones and leaves some out. The repertoire consists of about 46,000 clones, with 80% to 90% occurring once and the leading ten covering roughly 1.1%. The specimen was peripheral blood, collected 28 days after the second AZD1222 dose. This clonotype originated in an adult who received the AZD1222 COVID-19 vaccine.

The CDR3 protein is CSAVAYEQYF. CDR3 sequence (DNA): TGCAGTGCGGTTGCCTACGAGCAGTACTTC. The genes are TRBV20-1 and TRBJ2-7; D gene ambiguous. The V gene's germline CDR1 is DFQATT and CDR2 SNEGSKA (reference sequence). V lost 6 bases, J lost 2 bases, and 5 bases lay in between. The CDR3 runs to 10 residues.